This T cell receptor (beta chain) was sequenced during a study of T-cell reconstitution after alpha-beta-depleted transplantation in children. Construction of the TCRbeta library involved unique molecular identifiers. TCRdb re-analysed the PCR reads in MiXCR, keeping a single row per CDR3 protein. The repertoire holds approximately 490,000 distinct CDR3 sequences, with more than 9% as singletons. This clonotype was picked up many times. Its specificity is unknown. V lost 4 bases, J lost 5 bases, and 12 bases lay in between. CDR3 length equals 14 residues. The germline gives CDR1 LGHNA, CDR2 YNFKEQ. Study-wide results and limits: T cells produced anew were the main source of T-cell counts and diversity one year after transplant. It was reported that alpha-beta T cells came from several hundred expanded graft clones (about two months after transplant). At day 60, the high TCRbeta diversity found in some patients originated from recipient T cells and thymic progenitors that had survived.

The receptor comes from a child aged 2-15 years with inherited bone marrow failure, due to receive a stem cell transplant. Sequenced here: PBMCs, sampled before TCRalphabeta/CD19-depleted stem cell transplant. The chain has TRBV4-2 and TRBJ2-1; D possibly corresponds to TRBD2 (6 bases). For the CDR3, the DNA is TGTGCCAGCAGCCCCCCCGGGACTCACAATGAGCAGTTCTTC. Translated: CASSPPGTHNEQFF.